What follows describes a single TCR beta chain. Antigen specificity is unknown. These data originate in a study of T cells after posttransplantation cyclophosphamide. Assay used: immunoSEQ multiplex PCR; TCRdb lists only in-frame clones, some missing. The sample has approximately 45,000 clones, 92% seen once. Germline V CDR1 and CDR2: MGHDK, SYGVNS. The length of the CDR3 is 14 residues. Trimming took 8 bases from V and 4 from J; bases not matched to a gene: 9. Study-level points and caveats: After PTCy, TRB diversity resembled that of CNI/methotrexate controls.

The chain combines TRBV25-1 with TRBJ2-3; 7 positions match TRBD1. The sequenced material came from PBMCs. This receptor was taken from a woman in her forties or fifties in good health and a related stem cell transplant donor. The CDR3 here is CASVDRVDADTQYF. The CDR3 DNA is TGTGCCAGCGTTGACAGGGTGGATGCAGATACGCAGTATTTT.